Below, 27 T cell receptor beta chains from the same sample are listed, as sequenced in a study of metastatic and nonmetastatic thyroid tumors. MiXCR re-clonotyped the PCR reads for TCRdb. The sample consists of roughly 75,000 clones, approximately 13% of them appearing once. Not a single patient had been given any form of treatment at any point before undergoing thyroid surgery. Sequenced sample: tumor tissue. These receptors were obtained from a female donor with papillary thyroid cancer or a benign thyroid nodule (not recorded which). Some clones in this sample may be carry-over from other donors' samples.

This clone has a count of ten or more. The rearrangement joins TRBV20-1 to TRBJ1-1, with 7 bases aligning to TRBD1. The CDR3 loop spans 18 amino acids. J gave up 0 bases and V 3 bases, and 16 bases lay outside the gene matches. Per germline, CDR1 DFQATT and CDR2 SNEGSKA (reference sequence). CDR3 in amino acids: CSARGGGGGRDMNTEAFF. The CDR3 DNA follows: TGCAGTGCTAGGGGGGGCGGAGGGGGCCGCGACATGAACACTGAAGCTTTCTTT.

This sequence joins TRBV5-1 and TRBJ2-3, with TRBD2 matching over 9 bases. CDR1 and CDR2 (germline): SGHRS, YFSETQ. The length of the CDR3 is 17 residues. With 0 bases clipped from V and 3 bases from J, the junction kept 8 bases outside the gene matches. CDR3 sequence: CASSLAVIAGETDTQYF. The DNA of the CDR3 is TGCGCCAGCAGCTTGGCCGTGATAGCGGGAGAGACAGATACGCAGTATTTT.

This clone is medium-sized (0.01 to 0.1%). The chain links TRBV12-3 or TRBV12-4 to TRBJ2-7; possible D gene TRBD1, 6 bases. V was trimmed by 6 bases and J by 0 bases, leaving 15 bases between them. CDR3 length: 15 amino acids. CDR3 sequence: CASRVSDRGSYEQYF. The CDR3 DNA reads as TGTGCCAGCAGGGTATCGGACAGAGGCTCCTACGAGCAGTACTTC.

This clone was seen at least ten times. The rearrangement joins TRBV28 to TRBJ2-3; D remains ambiguous. Trimming pared 1 base from V and 3 bases from J, leaving 8 bases between. The CDR3 has 14 amino acids. Per germline, CDR1 MDHEN and CDR2 SYDVKM. CDR3 sequence reads: CASSLSSETDTQYF. DNA of the CDR3: TGTGCCAGCAGTTTATCTAGTGAGACAGATACGCAGTATTTT.

This clone was seen ten or more times. The chain links TRBV27 to TRBJ1-5; D not resolved. Germline lookup yields CDR1 MNHEY and CDR2 SMNVEV (reference sequence). V was cut by 5 bases and J by 3 bases, with 5 bases left in between. The CDR3 totals 12 residues. CDR3 protein: CASSTLNQPQHF. The CDR3 bases are TGTGCCAGCAGTACCCTCAATCAGCCCCAGCATTTT.

This clone was recorded at least ten times. The chain carries TRBV6-4 and TRBJ2-1, with 7 positions matching TRBD1. The CDR3 runs to 11 residues. Trimming cost V 5 bases and J 10 bases; bases outside gene matches: 2. Germline V gene data show CDR1 as MRHNA and CDR2 as SNTAGT. The CDR3 nucleotides read TGTGCCAGCAGTACAGGGGCCGAGCAGTTCTTC. Amino acids: CASSTGAEQFF.

This clone showed up many times. The chain is built from TRBV6-1 and TRBJ1-1; tentatively, D is TRBD1 (6 bases). The CDR3 covers 17 residues. The germline CDR1 and CDR2 sequences are MNHNS and SASEGT. V was cut by 6 bases and J by 0 bases, with 20 bases left in between. In DNA form, the CDR3 reads TGTGCCAGCAGCCTTTTGCCAGGGGTTAGTATGAACACTGAAGCTTTCTTT. As protein: CASSLLPGVSMNTEAFF.

In this sample, this clone turned up many times. V is TRBV20-1 and J is TRBJ2-5, with 7 bases fitting TRBD1. The CDR3 spans 15 residues. CDR1 and CDR2 (germline): DFQATT, SNEGSKA (reference sequence). V was clipped by 6 bases and J by 1 base; unmatched bases: 11. The CDR3 is CSALRDSGIQETQYF. CDR3 bases: TGCAGTGCCCTCCGGGACAGTGGGATCCAAGAGACCCAGTACTTC.

To note about this clone: A much larger clonotype is one base distant, so this may be a read error. The chain employs TRBV28 and TRBJ1-2; D is unclear. Germline CDR1 is MDHEN and CDR2 is SYDVKM. V shed 7 bases and J shed 8 bases, with 17 bases lying between them. The CDR3 is 13 residues long. The CDR3 spells CASTRTVFGGYTF. CDR3 bases: TGTGCCAGCACCCGGACGGTCTTCGGAGGCTACACCTTC.

CDR3 sequence reads: CASSRGVSSYNEQFF. The CDR3 bases are TGTGCCAGTAGCCGGGGTGTGAGCTCCTACAATGAGCAGTTCTTC. The chain recombines TRBV11-2 with TRBJ2-1; maybe TRBD2 (5 bases). Trimming took 9 bases from V and 0 from J, leaving 15 bases between them. Germline CDR1 is SGHAT and CDR2 is FQNNGV. The CDR3 spans 15 residues.

This clone was counted ten times or more. The chain uses TRBV20-1 and TRBJ2-3; the D gene could be TRBD1 or TRBD2 (6 bases each). Germline assignment: CDR1 DFQATT and CDR2 SNEGSKA (reference sequence). The CDR3 covers 12 residues. The CDR3 nucleotides read TGCAGGGGGGGCAGAAGCACAGATACGCAGTATTTT. This gives the protein CRGGRSTDTQYF.

This clone was seen repeatedly, ten times or more. The chain links TRBV19 to TRBJ1-1; 7 positions agree with TRBD1. Germline CDR1 is LNHDA and CDR2 is SQIVND (reference sequence). The CDR3 covers 14 residues. Trimming cost V 10 bases and J 0 bases; bases outside gene matches: 8. The CDR3 coding sequence is TGTGCCACCGCCGAGGGGGCAATGAACACTGAAGCTTTCTTT. As protein: CATAEGAMNTEAFF.

This clone was detected many times. The gene calls are TRBV24-1 and TRBJ2-7; 11 bases align to TRBD2. Germline CDR1 is KGHDR and CDR2 is SFDVKD. The CDR3 has 15 amino acids. J lost 6 bases, V lost 4 bases, and 7 bases had no gene match. As DNA, the CDR3 is TGTGCCACCAGTGACCCGACTAGCGGGAAACGCGAGCAGTACTTC. It specifies CATSDPTSGKREQYF.

At least ten counts were recorded for this clone. This chain uses TRBV30 with TRBJ1-2, with TRBD1 as a possible D gene (6 bases). The CDR3 loop spans 12 amino acids. The V end lost 3 bases, the J end lost 2 bases, and 7 bases lay between the germline ends. The germline V gene encodes CDR1 GTSNPN and CDR2 SVGIG (reference sequence). The CDR3 here is CAWRQGNYGYTF. The DNA for the CDR3 is TGTGCCTGGAGACAGGGAAACTATGGCTACACCTTC.

This clone was counted a single time. This chain links TRBV11-2 with TRBJ2-1, with 9 bases matching TRBD2. V shed 5 bases, J shed 2 bases, and the junction held 7 bases outside the gene matches. Germline lookup yields CDR1 SGHAT and CDR2 FQNNGV. This CDR3 has 16 residues. The CDR3, as DNA: TGTGCCAGCAGCCGATCTTCTAGCGGGACCTACAATGAGCAGTTCTTC. Its protein product is CASSRSSSGTYNEQFF.

This clone has ten or more counts. This chain uses TRBV2 with TRBJ1-1; 8 bases match TRBD1. J was trimmed by 4 bases and V by 8 bases; bases with no gene match: 6. CDR3 size: 13 residues. Germline V CDR1 and CDR2: SNHLY, FYNNEI. The DNA for the CDR3 is TGTGCCAGCCTTGGGACAGGAACCACTGAAGCTTTCTTT. It codes for CASLGTGTTEAFF.

To note about this clone: With a much larger clone just one base away, this may be a read error. Other DNA sequences of this sample code for an identical CDR3. The gene calls are TRBV11-2 and TRBJ2-3; D unclear. This CDR3 is built from 15 residues. The V end was cut by 5 bases, the J end by 6 bases, with 18 bases between. Per germline, CDR1 SGHAT and CDR2 FQNNGV. The CDR3 DNA is TGTGCCAGCAGCCCTAGAGGTCTACCAGGCGATACGCAGTATTTT. It is translated as CASSPRGLPGDTQYF. Based on the CDR3 plus reference TRBV11-2 and TRBJ2-3, the full variable domain is EAGVAQSPRYKIIEKRQSVAFWCNPISGHATLYWYQQILGQGPKLLIQFQNNGVVDDSQLPKDRFSAERLKGVDSTLKIQPAKLEDSAVYLCASSPRGLPGDTQYFGPGTRLTVL.

In this sample, this clone turned up many times. The genes are TRBV5-1 and TRBJ2-7; D is undetermined. Looked up from germline, CDR1 is SGHRS and CDR2 is YFSETQ. V was shortened by 6 bases and J by 0 bases, with 22 bases between the two germline ends. The CDR3 runs 17 residues. The CDR3 loop is CASTSYQSGFPSYEQYF. DNA of the CDR3: TGCGCCAGCACCTCCTACCAGTCAGGCTTCCCCTCCTACGAGCAGTACTTC.

This clone has a count of ten or more. This chain joins TRBV20-1 and TRBJ1-5; possibly TRBD1 for D (6 bases). V was clipped by 3 bases and J by 7 bases, with 13 bases between them. Germline values: CDR1 DFQATT, CDR2 SNEGSKA (reference sequence). The CDR3 runs 13 residues. The CDR3 is CSARTGGRQPQHF. The CDR3 nucleotides read TGCAGTGCTAGGACAGGAGGTCGGCAGCCCCAGCATTTT.

This clone was recorded at least ten times. The V call is TRBV5-1, the J call TRBJ2-1; 14 nucleotides line up with TRBD2. Trimming cost V 4 bases and J 9 bases; bases outside gene matches: 3. The CDR3 sequence is 14 residues long. Germline V gene sequence: CDR1 SGHRS, CDR2 YFSETQ. The CDR3 bases are TGCGCCAGCAGCCGGGGACTAGCGGGAGCTGAGCAGTTCTTC. This encodes CASSRGLAGAEQFF.

As for this clone: A much bigger clone sits one base away, suggesting this may be a read error. This chain uses TRBV6-1 with TRBJ2-7; D is possibly TRBD2 (5 bases). The CDR3 length is 14 residues. CDR1 MNHNS and CDR2 SASEGT come from the germline V gene. The CDR3 protein is CASKMSYGSYGQYF. In nucleotides, the CDR3 is TGTGCCAGCAAAATGAGTTATGGGAGCTACGGGCAGTACTTC.

In this sample, this clone turned up many times. This chain uses TRBV7-8 with TRBJ2-7, with 9 nucleotides matching TRBD2. Germline trimming cut 5 bases from V and 0 bases from J; bases unmatched to any gene: 8. This CDR3 is built from 16 residues. Germline V lookup: CDR1 SGHVS, CDR2 FQNEAQ. CDR3 amino acids: CASSDRTSATSYEQYF. In DNA, the CDR3 is TGTGCCAGCAGCGACCGGACTAGCGCGACCTCCTACGAGCAGTACTTC.

This clone was recorded at least ten times. The chain combines TRBV11-2 with TRBJ2-1, with unresolved D. The CDR3 runs 14 residues. Germline CDR1 reads SGHAT; CDR2 reads FQNNGV. V lost 2 bases and J lost 15, with 20 bases in between. CDR3 loop: CASSLPSRPKRRFF. The CDR3 DNA sequence: TGTGCCAGCAGCTTACCTTCCAGGCCAAAAAGACGGTTCTTC. Using reference TRBV11-2 and TRBJ2-1 for the parts outside the CDR3, the full variable domain is EAGVAQSPRYKIIEKRQSVAFWCNPISGHATLYWYQQILGQGPKLLIQFQNNGVVDDSQLPKDRFSAERLKGVDSTLKIQPAKLEDSAVYLCASSLPSRPKRRFFGPGTRLTVL.

As regards this clone: A single base separates this from a much larger clone, so it may be a read error. The chain recombines TRBV2 with TRBJ2-5, with D unclear. The CDR3 length is 14 residues. In germline, CDR1 is SNHLY, CDR2 FYNNEI. The CDR3 spells CASCDTRVQETQYF. The CDR3 DNA reads as TGTGCCAGCTGTGATACGCGCGTTCAAGAGACCCAGTACTTC.

This clone has ten or more counts. The chain employs TRBV9 and TRBJ1-5, with D perhaps TRBD1 (5 bases). V lost 7 bases and J lost 0, with 11 bases in between. Germline V CDR1 and CDR2: SGDLS, YYNGEE. The length of the CDR3 is 14 residues. The CDR3, as DNA: TGTGCCAGCGGGGAGGGGTATAGCAATCAGCCCCAGCATTTT. It translates to CASGEGYSNQPQHF.

A note on this clone: A single base separates this from a much larger clone, so it may be a read error. The chain joins TRBV19 to TRBJ1-1, with TRBD1 matching over 7 bases. The CDR3 covers 13 residues. The germline gives CDR1 LNHDA, CDR2 SQIVND (reference sequence). The CDR3 nucleotides are TGTGCCAGTAGGGAGGGGGCGCGCACTGAATCTTTCTTT. Its protein is CASREGARTESFF.

Note on this clone: A junction end diverges from the germline sequence, so it may reflect a read error. The same CDR3 also results from other DNA sequences found in this sample. This sequence joins TRBV14 and TRBJ2-1, with 7 bases matching TRBD2. The CDR3 is 13 amino acids. Germline-derived CDR1 and CDR2 are SGHDN and FVKESK. The CDR3 nucleotides read TGTGCCAGCAGCCAGGGCGCTAGTAAGCTAGCGGTCTTC. Its protein is CASSQGASKLAVF.